Described below is a single T cell receptor (beta chain) sequence and its context. An end of the junction does not agree with germline; a read error may underlie this. Those patients picked for sequencing had displayed CD8+CD57+ cell expansion on flow cytometry. The template used for profiling TCR beta VDJ and CDR3 was genomic DNA. TCRdb recomputed calls from the reads with MiXCR, one row per CDR3 protein. The sample lists approximately 160,000 distinct CDR3 sequences; around half were seen once. These data belong to a study of CD8+CD57+ T cells in acquired aplastic anemia. Germline V gene lookup returns CDR1 LNHDA and CDR2 SQIVND (reference sequence). The length of the CDR3 is 12 residues.

This rearrangement joins TRBV19 to TRBJ2-2; possible D gene TRBD2, 5 bases. This receptor was identified in a human donor with aplastic anemia. The sample comprised sorted CD4+, CD8+, or CD8+CD57+ T cells (not recorded which) from PBMCs. CDR3 DNA: TGTGCCAGTAGTATAATGTCTGGGGAGTTGTTTTTT. This translates into CASSIMSGELFF.